The 5 T cell receptor beta chains presented below share a single source sample, sequenced in a study of blood T cell repertoires in COVID-19. Using immunoSEQ multiplex PCR, the repertoire was profiled, and TCRdb retains in-frame clones only, with some absent. In the table there are under 200,000 clones, about 85% of which are singletons. The specimen sequenced was PBMCs or T cells enriched from blood (not recorded which). These TCRs come from a woman aged 40-49 years with acute COVID-19.

This clone was counted between two and nine times. This chain uses TRBV6-6 with TRBJ2-1; possible D gene TRBD2, 5 bases. The CDR3 length is 16 residues. Germline-derived CDR1 and CDR2 are MNHNY and SVGAGI (reference sequence). V was pared by 7 bases and J by 4 bases, with 20 bases between. The CDR3 here is CASIRETTYSYNEQFF. The CDR3 coding sequence is TGTGCCAGCATAAGGGAGACTACCTACTCATACAATGAGCAGTTCTTC.

J is TRBJ2-6 and V is TRBV11-3, with D maybe TRBD2 (5 bases). CDR3 length: 15 amino acids. Germline loops: CDR1 SGHNT, CDR2 YENEEA. Trimming cost V 8 bases and J 2 bases, with 13 bases left between them. CDR3 residues: CASVEEGAGANVLTF. CDR3 sequence (DNA): TGTGCCAGCGTAGAAGAGGGAGCTGGGGCCAACGTCCTGACTTTC.

This chain joins TRBV10-3 and TRBJ1-2, with D possibly being TRBD1 (6 bases). CDR3 size: 13 residues. Trimming removed 2 bases at V and 4 bases at J, with 8 bases between. The germline V gene encodes CDR1 ENHRY and CDR2 SYGVKD. This chain's CDR3 is CAISEDRPYGYTF. The CDR3 nucleotides are TGTGCCATCAGTGAGGACAGGCCCTATGGCTACACCTTC.

The chain joins TRBV5-1 to TRBJ1-2, with 8 bases identical to TRBD1. Per the germline V gene, CDR1 is SGHRS and CDR2 is YFSETQ. The CDR3 spans 15 residues. Trimming removed 4 bases from V and 0 bases from J; junction bases left unmatched: 5. The DNA of the CDR3 is TGCGCCAGCAGCAAGCGACAGGGGACTAACTATGGCTACACCTTC. This encodes CASSKRQGTNYGYTF.

This clone was detected only a few times. This chain links TRBV6-2 or TRBV6-3 with TRBJ1-2, with a weak D call TRBD1 (5 bases). The V and J ends lost 0 bases and 2 bases respectively, with 10 bases between them. This CDR3 contains 15 residues. CDR1 is MNHEY, CDR2 SVGEGT, per germline. CDR3 region: CASSYSGHRNYGYTF. The CDR3 DNA reads as TGTGCCAGCAGTTACTCTGGACATAGAAACTATGGCTACACCTTC.